These T cell receptor beta chains were read from a single sample in a study of blood T cells in healthy people across ages. TCRdb ran MiXCR on the 5' RACE reads and lists one entry per CDR3 protein. The sample has roughly 2 million distinct CDR3 sequences, approximately 50% seen once. Sequencing used blood. Receptor source: a woman aged 40 to 50 in good health. Each CDR3 is given with its conserved first and last residue. D genes are given only for firm matches. Clone size is not always given. Where it is, it says once, few, many or a class for expanded clones.

d_call: NA; v_call: TRBV7-2; j_call: TRBJ2-7; clone_size: few; cdr3_aa: CASSLMQGGEQYF; cdr3_nt: TGTGCCAGCAGCTTAATGCAGGGGGGAGAGCAGTACTTC
d_call: NA; v_call: TRBV7-6; j_call: TRBJ2-7; clone_size: NA; cdr3_aa: CAGSLEQVGEQYF; cdr3_nt: TGTGCCGGCAGCTTAGAACAGGTCGGCGAGCAGTACTTC
d_call: NA; v_call: TRBV7-2; j_call: TRBJ2-3; clone_size: few; cdr3_aa: CASSLEQRTQYF; cdr3_nt: TGTGCCAGCAGCTTAGAACAGCGAACGCAGTATTTT
d_call: TRBD2; v_call: TRBV15; j_call: TRBJ2-3; clone_size: once; cdr3_aa: CATSRDHAGVSTDTQYF; cdr3_nt: TGTGCCACCAGCAGAGATCACGCGGGGGTCTCCACAGATACGCAGTATTTT
d_call: TRBD2; v_call: TRBV6-5; j_call: TRBJ2-7; clone_size: NA; cdr3_aa: CASSYGGVVNEQYF; cdr3_nt: TGTGCCAGCAGCTACGGGGGGGTTGTCAATGAGCAGTACTTC
d_call: NA; v_call: TRBV9; j_call: TRBJ1-4; clone_size: NA; cdr3_aa: CASTKTGGWNGKLFF; cdr3_nt: TGTGCCAGCACCAAAACCGGTGGTTGGAATGGAAAACTGTTTTTT
d_call: NA; v_call: TRBV7-9; j_call: TRBJ2-5; clone_size: few; cdr3_aa: CASTPALQETQYF; cdr3_nt: TGTGCCAGCACCCCAGCGCTGCAAGAGACCCAGTACTTC
d_call: NA; v_call: TRBV7-9; j_call: TRBJ2-3; clone_size: NA; cdr3_aa: CASSFGHQRGDTQYF; cdr3_nt: TGTGCCAGCAGCTTTGGGCACCAGAGGGGAGATACGCAGTATTTT
d_call: TRBD1; v_call: TRBV27; j_call: TRBJ2-6; clone_size: few; cdr3_aa: CASLRDRVDFNSGANVLTF; cdr3_nt: TGTGCCAGCCTCCGGGACAGGGTCGACTTCAACTCTGGGGCCAACGTCCTGACTTTC
d_call: NA; v_call: TRBV3-1; j_call: TRBJ2-7; clone_size: few; cdr3_aa: CASSHFGTYEQYF; cdr3_nt: TGTGCCAGCAGCCACTTCGGAACCTACGAGCAGTACTTC
d_call: TRBD1; v_call: TRBV6-6; j_call: TRBJ1-5; clone_size: NA; cdr3_aa: CASSVNGQGSNQPQHF; cdr3_nt: TGTGCCAGCAGTGTAAACGGACAGGGAAGCAATCAGCCCCAGCATTTT
d_call: TRBD2; v_call: TRBV5-1; j_call: TRBJ2-1; clone_size: NA; cdr3_aa: CASRSGTSGVYNEQFF; cdr3_nt: TGCGCCAGCAGGTCCGGGACTAGCGGGGTTTACAATGAGCAGTTCTTC
d_call: TRBD1; v_call: TRBV28; j_call: TRBJ2-7; clone_size: few; cdr3_aa: CASSLWGTETYEQYF; cdr3_nt: TGTGCCAGCAGTTTATGGGGGACAGAGACCTACGAGCAGTACTTC
d_call: NA; v_call: TRBV29-1; j_call: TRBJ1-1; clone_size: NA; cdr3_aa: CSVEGRFARAFF; cdr3_nt: TGCAGCGTTGAAGGGCGGTTCGCGCGAGCTTTCTTT
d_call: NA; v_call: TRBV5-1; j_call: TRBJ1-4; clone_size: NA; cdr3_aa: CASSFSRVKDEKLFF; cdr3_nt: TGCGCCAGCAGCTTCTCCAGGGTCAAAGATGAAAAACTGTTTTTT
d_call: TRBD1; v_call: TRBV4-1; j_call: TRBJ2-5; clone_size: few; cdr3_aa: CASSQAGQGYQETQYF; cdr3_nt: TGTGCCAGCAGCCAAGCGGGACAGGGGTACCAAGAGACCCAGTACTTC